This T cell receptor (beta chain) was sequenced in a study of metastatic and nonmetastatic thyroid tumors. Study-level background: Thyroid patients, malignant and benign, had repertoires compared across blood and tumor or nodule tissue. Study-wide findings and caveats: TCR beta diversity was reportedly significantly higher in malignant thyroid tumors than benign nodules, in blood and tumor.

This clone came up many times. The antigen remains undetermined. Methods used by the authors: Between-group CDR3 differences, defined by clinicopathological status, yielded a distant-metastasis classifier for papillary thyroid cancer. TCRdb re-called the PCR reads with MiXCR. The V and J calls reflect TCRdb's pipeline rather than the authors' work. The sample lists 21,000 or so clones, roughly 15% occurring once. Each patient went into thyroid surgery without having received any treatment. The sample comprised blood. This clonotype was sampled from a female donor with papillary thyroid cancer or a benign thyroid nodule (not recorded which). Some clones in this sample may be carry-over from other donors' samples.

CDR3 region: CASGSPAGVWDYGYTF. The CDR3 region has the DNA TGTGCCAGCGGCTCGCCCGCAGGGGTGTGGGACTATGGCTACACCTTC. The chain carries TRBV6-1 and TRBJ1-2; D may be TRBD1 (6 bases). The CDR3 runs 16 residues. V dropped 8 bases and J dropped 3 bases, with 22 bases sitting between them. Germline CDR1 reads MNHNS; CDR2 reads SASEGT.